This T cell receptor beta chain was observed in a study of identical twins. Study outcomes and limitations: Within cord blood, abundant beta clonotypes carried fewer insertions, but memory repertoires showed no such trend. Modelling underestimated the level of out-of-frame TCR alpha sharing observed in monozygotic twins.

Using its own MiXCR run on the 5' RACE reads, TCRdb lists one record per CDR3 protein. The sample lists over 200,000 distinct CDR3 sequences, over 8% occurring once. V was trimmed by 0 bases and J by 2 bases, leaving 12 bases between them. The CDR3 is 15 residues long. Germline V gives CDR1 DFQATT, CDR2 SNEGSKA (reference sequence). In this sample, this clonotype turned up many times. Its antigen remains unknown. The chain has TRBV20-1 and TRBJ2-3, with unresolved D. The source is a woman aged 18 to 35 in good health. Sample: memory (CD45RO+) T cells sorted from blood. In DNA, the CDR3 is TGCAGTGCTAGAGATCTTGTCAACCCCACAGATACGCAGTATTTT. Its translation is CSARDLVNPTDTQYF.